A single TCR beta chain is shown here with its context. Other nucleotide sequences in the sample specify the same CDR3. Source study methods: Filtering differed for immunoSEQ, which gave only junction sequences without quality scores. Profiled with immunoSEQ multiplex PCR; TCRdb holds only in-frame clones, not every one. V and J calls and clone size follow that table, whereas D and trimming were derived from the DNA. Of a few million clones listed, over 85% were seen once; the top ten hold about 0.13%. Donors, healthy HIV-negative adults, lacked recent acute infections or vaccinations. This sample is part of a study of shared clonotypes between healthy human individuals. Study-wide context: Contributing individuals were two females and a few males aged 18 to 49.

The CDR3 is 12 residues long. V was clipped by 2 bases and J by 2 bases, with 3 bases between them. Germline V gene sequence: CDR1 KGHSH, CDR2 LQKENI. The chain combines TRBV18 with TRBJ1-1; D is undetermined. The receptor comes from a man aged 18 to 30 in good health. The sample comprised naive CD4+ T cells sorted from blood. Subset here: CD45RA+ positively selected. The CDR3 DNA is TGTGCCAGCTCACCATCAAACACTGAAGCTTTCTTT. Translation: CASSPSNTEAFF.